These T cell receptor beta chains were read from a single sample in a study of T cells after posttransplantation cyclophosphamide. The assay was immunoSEQ multiplex PCR, and TCRdb's table has in-frame clones only and misses some. The data contain approximately 56,000 clones, roughly 94% of them seen just once; the ten biggest clones take up 2.9%. Material for sequencing was PBMCs. Source of these receptors: a woman under 40 in good health and a related stem cell transplant donor. Both conserved end residues are part of each CDR3. Expanded clones are given a class, and other clones once, few, many or no size at all.

V,size,J,CDR3
TRBV7-9,.,TRBJ2-1,CASSVLAGGYEQFF
TRBV5-1,.,TRBJ2-1,CASQVLAGGRSSYNEQFF
TRBV9,.,TRBJ2-2,CASSVGAGGNTGELFF
TRBV5-1,.,TRBJ1-6,CASSLSGGEFSPLHF
TRBV11-2,.,TRBJ2-2,CASSPRVGTTGELFF
TRBV10-3,once,TRBJ2-1,CAIRGPGLASTYNEQFF
TRBV28,.,TRBJ2-7,CASSQTYEQYF
TRBV6-5,.,TRBJ1-4,CASSPQGSGEKLFF
TRBV5-5,.,TRBJ2-7,CASSATRLAGSYSSYEQYF
TRBV4-3,.,TRBJ2-7,CASSQDRGTGGYEQYF
TRBV7-3,.,TRBJ2-1,CASRKGGVDEQFF
TRBV4-1,.,TRBJ1-4,CASRGGGNEKLFF
TRBV7-9,once,TRBJ1-2,CASSQGQVFDYGYTF
TRBV19,.,TRBJ2-3,CASSIDLWGQQMLDTQYF
TRBV10-3,.,TRBJ1-1,CATNRGDTEAFF
TRBV2,.,TRBJ2-1,CASKGVRSGYNEQFF
TRBV7-6,.,TRBJ2-1,CASSLVAGGYNEQFF
TRBV7-6,.,TRBJ1-2,CASSSQGTASYTF
TRBV7-2,.,TRBJ1-2,CASSSVQGYGYTF
TRBV7-3,.,TRBJ2-3,CASSRTSGGADTQYF
TRBV11-3,.,TRBJ2-2,CASSLEGRVATGELFF
TRBV4-2,once,TRBJ1-5,CASSKLMGQTNQPQHF
TRBV7-2,.,TRBJ1-4,CASSSSRTNEKLFF
TRBV28,.,TRBJ1-2,CASSLGTVYGYTF
TRBV7-9,.,TRBJ1-4,CASSSGQLNEKLFF
TRBV6-6,.,TRBJ1-3,CAIHRDGSFSGNTIYF
TRBV4-3,.,TRBJ1-2,CASSQDHGAGGIYGYTF
TRBV18,.,TRBJ2-2,CASSPGRGTGELFF
TRBV27,.,TRBJ2-3,CASRVTSGGAFADTQYF
TRBV7-8,.,TRBJ1-5,CASRDLGGDGNQPQHF
TRBV5-4,.,TRBJ2-5,CASSSGGGGQETQYF
TRBV28,.,TRBJ1-1,CASRTGPMNTEAFF
TRBV2,.,TRBJ1-5,CASRTFGQGGQPQHF
TRBV5-4,.,TRBJ2-2,CASSPPLGGGTNTGELFF
TRBV5-1,.,TRBJ1-6,CASSLTGDLNSPLHF
TRBV4-3,.,TRBJ2-3,CASSQVGELAGGTDTQYF
TRBV5-4,.,TRBJ2-7,CASSHETSASYEQYF
TRBV7-6,once,TRBJ1-4,CASSLPRSNGGEKLFF
TRBV5-1,once,TRBJ2-2,CASSLYRGHSPGELFF
TRBV11-2,.,TRBJ2-7,CASSPGVQGAREQYF
TRBV2,once,TRBJ1-2,CASRADSPYGYTF
TRBV5-4,.,TRBJ2-7,CASSLERDRGYEQYF
TRBV18,.,TRBJ1-1,CASSPRGQDTEAFF
TRBV5-5,.,TRBJ2-2,CASSLSRQTNTGELFF
TRBV7-9,.,TRBJ1-4,CASSLGMGGATNEKLFF